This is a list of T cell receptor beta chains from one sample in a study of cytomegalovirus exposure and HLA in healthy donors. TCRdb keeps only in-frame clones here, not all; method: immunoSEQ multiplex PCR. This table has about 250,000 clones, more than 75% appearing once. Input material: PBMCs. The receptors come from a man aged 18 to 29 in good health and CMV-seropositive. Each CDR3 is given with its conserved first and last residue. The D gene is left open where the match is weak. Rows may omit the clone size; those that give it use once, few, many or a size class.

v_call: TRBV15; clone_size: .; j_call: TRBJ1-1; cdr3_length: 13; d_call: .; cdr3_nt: TGTGCCACCAGCCTGGCGGCGAACACTGAAGCTTTCTTT; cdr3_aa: CATSLAANTEAFF
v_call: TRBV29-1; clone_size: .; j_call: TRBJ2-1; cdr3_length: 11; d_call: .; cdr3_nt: TGCAGCGTTGTTGGCTACAATGAGCAGTTCTTC; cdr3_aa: CSVVGYNEQFF
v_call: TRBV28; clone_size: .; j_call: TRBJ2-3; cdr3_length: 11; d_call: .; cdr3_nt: TGTGCCAGCAGGATCACAGATACGCAGTATTTT; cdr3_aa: CASRITDTQYF
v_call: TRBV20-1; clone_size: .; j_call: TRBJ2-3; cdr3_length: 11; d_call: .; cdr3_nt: TGCAGTGCTCTCTCTCTGGATACGCAGTATTTT; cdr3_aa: CSALSLDTQYF
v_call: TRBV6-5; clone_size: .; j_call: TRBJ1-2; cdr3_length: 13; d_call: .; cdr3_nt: TGTGCCAGCAGTTACGGGGATAGCTATGGCTACACCTTC; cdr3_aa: CASSYGDSYGYTF
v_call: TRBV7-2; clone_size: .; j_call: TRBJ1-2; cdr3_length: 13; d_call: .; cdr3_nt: TGTGCCAGCAGCTACACCGGGAGCTATGGCTACACCTTC; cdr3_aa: CASSYTGSYGYTF
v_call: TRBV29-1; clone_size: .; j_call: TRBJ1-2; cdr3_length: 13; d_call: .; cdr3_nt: TGCAGCGCACAACGGCCCCGGCAGGAAGGCTACACCTTC; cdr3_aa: CSAQRPRQEGYTF
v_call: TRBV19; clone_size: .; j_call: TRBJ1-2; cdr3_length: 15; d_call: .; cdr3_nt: TGTGCCAGTAGTATCAAGGATACTTTTAACTATGGCTACACCTTC; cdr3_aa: CASSIKDTFNYGYTF
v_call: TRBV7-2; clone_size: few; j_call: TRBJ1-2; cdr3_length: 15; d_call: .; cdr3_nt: TGTGCCAGCAGCTTAGAGCCAAGTCCCAGCTATGGCTACACCTTC; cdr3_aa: CASSLEPSPSYGYTF
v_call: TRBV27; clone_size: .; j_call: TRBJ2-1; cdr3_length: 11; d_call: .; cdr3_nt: TGTGCCAGCAGTTCGGGTGGACAGCAGTTCTTC; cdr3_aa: CASSSGGQQFF
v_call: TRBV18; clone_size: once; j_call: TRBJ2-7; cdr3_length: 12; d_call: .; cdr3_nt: TGTGCCAGCTCACCTAACTCATACGAGCAGTACTTC; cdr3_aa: CASSPNSYEQYF
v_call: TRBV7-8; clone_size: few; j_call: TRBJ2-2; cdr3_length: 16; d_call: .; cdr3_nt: TGTGCCAGCAGCTTAGCGAGGGGCTCGAACACCGGGGAGCTGTTTTTT; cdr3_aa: CASSLARGSNTGELFF
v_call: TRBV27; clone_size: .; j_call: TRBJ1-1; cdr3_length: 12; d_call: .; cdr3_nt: TGTGCCAGCTCCCGACTGGGTACTGAAGCTTTCTTT; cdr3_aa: CASSRLGTEAFF
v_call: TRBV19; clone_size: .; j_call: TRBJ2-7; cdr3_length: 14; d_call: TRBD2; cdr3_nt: TGTGCCAGTAGCTTAGCGGGAGGGTCCTACGAGCAGTACTTC; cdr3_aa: CASSLAGGSYEQYF
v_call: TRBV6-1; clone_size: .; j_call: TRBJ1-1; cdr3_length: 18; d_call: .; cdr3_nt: TGTGCCAGCAGTGAAGCTGGACTGACAGACCCTGGGGGGAGTGAAGCTTTCTTT; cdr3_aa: CASSEAGLTDPGGSEAFF
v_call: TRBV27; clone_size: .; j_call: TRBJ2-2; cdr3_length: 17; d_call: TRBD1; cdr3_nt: TGTGCCAGCAGTTTTTTAATCGGGGACAGGGGTACCGGGGAGCTGTTTTTT; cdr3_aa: CASSFLIGDRGTGELFF
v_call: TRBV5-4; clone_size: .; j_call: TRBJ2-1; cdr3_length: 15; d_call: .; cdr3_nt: TGTGCCAGCAGCTTGGATTTCCAGGTTTCTTATGAGCAGTTCTTC; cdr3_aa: CASSLDFQVSYEQFF
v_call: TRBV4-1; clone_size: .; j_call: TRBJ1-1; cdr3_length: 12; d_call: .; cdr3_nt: TGCGCCAGCAGCCAAGTCCACAGTGAAGCTTTCTTT; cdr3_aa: CASSQVHSEAFF
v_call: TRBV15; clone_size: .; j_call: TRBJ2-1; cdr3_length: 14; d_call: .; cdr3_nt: TGTGCCACCAGCCCGCGGAGCTCCTACAATGAGCAGTTCTTC; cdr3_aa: CATSPRSSYNEQFF
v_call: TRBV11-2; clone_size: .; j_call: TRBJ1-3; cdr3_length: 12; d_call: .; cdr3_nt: TGTGCCAGCAGCCCCAACGGAAACACCATATATTTT; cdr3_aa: CASSPNGNTIYF
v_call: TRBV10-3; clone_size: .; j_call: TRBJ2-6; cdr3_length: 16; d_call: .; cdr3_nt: TGTGCCATCAGTGAGTCGGGACGGCCCGGGGCCAACGTCCTGACTTTC; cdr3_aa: CAISESGRPGANVLTF
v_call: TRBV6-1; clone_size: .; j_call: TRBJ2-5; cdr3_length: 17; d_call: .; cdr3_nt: TGTGCCAGCAGTGAAGCGGGGAGCCGGGGAGGAAGAAAGACCCAGTACTTC; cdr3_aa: CASSEAGSRGGRKTQYF
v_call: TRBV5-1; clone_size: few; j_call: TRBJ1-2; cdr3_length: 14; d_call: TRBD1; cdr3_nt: TGCGCCAGCAGTTCCGACAGGGGCAACTATGGCTACACCTTC; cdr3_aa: CASSSDRGNYGYTF
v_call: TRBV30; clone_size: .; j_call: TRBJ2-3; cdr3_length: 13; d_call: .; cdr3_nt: TGTGCCTGGAGTGACTCGGGGCCCGATACGCAGTATTTT; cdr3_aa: CAWSDSGPDTQYF
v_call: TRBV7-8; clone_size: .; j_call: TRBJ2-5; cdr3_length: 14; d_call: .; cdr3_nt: TGTGCCAGCAGCTTAGGAGCAGGGGCAGAGACCCAGTACTTC; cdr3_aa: CASSLGAGAETQYF
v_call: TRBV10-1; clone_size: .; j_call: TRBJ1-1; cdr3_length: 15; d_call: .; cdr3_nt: TGCGCCAGCAGTACCCCAGGGGATGGTAACACTGAAGCTTTCTTT; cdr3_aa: CASSTPGDGNTEAFF
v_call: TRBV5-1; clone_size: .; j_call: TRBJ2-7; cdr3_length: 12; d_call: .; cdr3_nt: TGCGCCAGCAGTTTAGATCTCTACGAGCAGTACTTC; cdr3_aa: CASSLDLYEQYF
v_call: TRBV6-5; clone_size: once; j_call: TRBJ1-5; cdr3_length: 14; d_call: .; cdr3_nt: TGTGCCAGCAGGCCCCCTGGGGGCAATCAGCCCCAGCATTTT; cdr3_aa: CASRPPGGNQPQHF
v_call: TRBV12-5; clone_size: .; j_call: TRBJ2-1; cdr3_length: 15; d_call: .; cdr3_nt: TGTGCTAGTGGGGGGTACCAAAGCTCCTACAATGAGCAGTTCTTC; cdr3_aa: CASGGYQSSYNEQFF
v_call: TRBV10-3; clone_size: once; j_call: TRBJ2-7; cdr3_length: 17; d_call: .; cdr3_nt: TGTGCCATCAGTAGTCTCCTGCTTGGACAGAGCTCCTACGAGCAGTACTTC; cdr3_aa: CAISSLLLGQSSYEQYF
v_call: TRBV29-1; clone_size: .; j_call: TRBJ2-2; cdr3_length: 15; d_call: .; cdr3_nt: TGCAGCGTTGATTTATACGGGGCGGGCACCGGGGAGCTGTTTTTT; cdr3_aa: CSVDLYGAGTGELFF
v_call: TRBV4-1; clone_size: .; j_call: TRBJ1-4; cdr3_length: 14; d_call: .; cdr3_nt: TGCGCCAGCCTAAGGACACACACTAATGAAAAACTGTTTTTT; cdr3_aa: CASLRTHTNEKLFF